A selection of T cell receptor beta chains follows, all from one sample in a study of OX40 agonist ivuxolimab in advanced cancers. Here immunoSEQ multiplex PCR was the method, and the copy in TCRdb shows in-frame clones only, minus some. The table lists approximately 32,000 clones, approximately 89% of them singletons. Material: CD4+ or CD8+ T cells sorted from blood, obtained in a trial of the OX40 agonist ivuxolimab. The receptor source for this set is an adult with an advanced solid tumor such as melanoma, head and neck, liver or kidney cancer. The CDR3 runs from the conserved cysteine through the conserved F or W. D genes are given only for firm matches. Not all rows give a size; the values are once, few, many and, for expanded clones, a class.

J: TRBJ2-4
V: TRBV27
size: -
D: TRBD1
CDR3: CASSPGQGLAKNIQYF
DNA: TGTGCCAGCAGTCCAGGACAGGGTTTAGCCAAAAACATTCAGTACTTC

J: TRBJ1-1
V: TRBV7-2
size: -
D: -
CDR3: CASSLTTNTEAFF
DNA: TGTGCCAGCAGCTTGACAACGAACACTGAAGCTTTCTTT

J: TRBJ1-4
V: TRBV6-5
size: -
D: TRBD1
CDR3: CASRNPTGTGGKLFF
DNA: TGTGCCAGCAGGAATCCCACCGGGACAGGGGGAAAACTGTTTTTT

J: TRBJ1-3
V: TRBV28
size: -
D: -
CDR3: CASRITGSSGNTIYF
DNA: TGTGCCAGCAGAATTACAGGGAGCTCTGGAAACACCATATATTTT

J: TRBJ2-1
V: TRBV9
size: -
D: -
CDR3: CASSVATGVDNEQFF
DNA: TGTGCCAGCAGCGTAGCTACGGGGGTTGACAATGAGCAGTTCTTC

J: TRBJ2-5
V: TRBV9
size: -
D: -
CDR3: CASSVVGGGAETQYF
DNA: TGTGCCAGCAGCGTAGTCGGCGGAGGGGCAGAGACCCAGTACTTC

J: TRBJ1-1
V: TRBV6-5
size: -
D: -
CDR3: CASSYGVSAFF
DNA: TGTGCCAGCAGTTACGGGGTATCGGCTTTCTTT

J: TRBJ1-4
V: TRBV7-9
size: -
D: -
CDR3: CASSRSTGLVGEKLFF
DNA: TGTGCCAGCAGCCGTAGTACTGGACTCGTGGGTGAAAAACTGTTTTTT

J: TRBJ2-7
V: TRBV5-5
size: once
D: -
CDR3: CASSLGRRNSYEQYF
DNA: TGTGCCAGCAGCTTAGGACGGCGAAATTCCTACGAGCAGTACTTC

J: TRBJ1-2
V: TRBV18
size: -
D: -
CDR3: CASSPTGNDGYTF
DNA: TGTGCCAGCTCACCTACAGGTAATGATGGCTACACCTTC

J: TRBJ1-1
V: TRBV28
size: -
D: -
CDR3: CASTPGGVGEAFF
DNA: TGTGCCAGTACTCCCGGGGGTGTAGGTGAAGCTTTCTTT

J: TRBJ1-1
V: TRBV6-1
size: -
D: -
CDR3: CASSEVFGQRLNTEAFF
DNA: TGTGCCAGCAGTGAAGTTTTCGGACAGCGATTGAACACTGAAGCTTTCTTT

J: TRBJ2-7
V: TRBV28
size: -
D: TRBD2
CDR3: CATTQGALGLAGFYEQYF
DNA: TGTGCCACCACACAGGGGGCGCTGGGACTAGCGGGATTCTACGAGCAGTACTTC

J: TRBJ2-1
V: TRBV2
size: -
D: -
CDR3: CASSTTSYIEQFF
DNA: TGTGCCAGCAGTACTACTAGTTATATTGAGCAGTTCTTC

J: TRBJ2-5
V: TRBV28
size: -
D: -
CDR3: CASRPPIRTAQETQYF
DNA: TGTGCCAGCAGACCTCCCATAAGGACAGCCCAAGAGACCCAGTACTTC

J: TRBJ2-6
V: TRBV5-1
size: -
D: -
CDR3: CASSSHRAGANVLTF
DNA: TGCGCCAGCAGCTCACACAGGGCTGGGGCCAACGTCCTGACTTTC

J: TRBJ2-7
V: TRBV5-6
size: -
D: TRBD1
CDR3: CASSLTGSYEQYF
DNA: TGTGCCAGCAGCCTGACAGGGTCCTACGAGCAGTACTTC

J: TRBJ2-1
V: TRBV5-1
size: -
D: -
CDR3: CASSLAQFADEQFF
DNA: TGCGCCAGCAGCTTGGCACAATTTGCGGATGAGCAGTTCTTC

J: TRBJ2-3
V: TRBV7-9
size: once
D: TRBD2
CDR3: CASSSSGSLTDTQYF
DNA: TGTGCCAGCAGCTCTAGCGGGAGCTTGACAGATACGCAGTATTTT

J: TRBJ2-5
V: TRBV6-5
size: -
D: -
CDR3: CASSRDSRRETQYF
DNA: TGTGCCAGCAGCCGAGACAGCCGGCGGGAGACCCAGTACTTC

J: TRBJ2-3
V: TRBV5-8
size: -
D: TRBD2
CDR3: CASQLAGASDTQYF
DNA: TGTGCCAGCCAACTAGCGGGAGCGTCAGATACGCAGTATTTT

J: TRBJ2-5
V: TRBV7-6
size: -
D: -
CDR3: CALIGERLLQETQYF
DNA: TGTGCCCTCATAGGGGAGCGACTCTTACAAGAGACCCAGTACTTC

J: TRBJ1-6
V: TRBV4-1
size: -
D: -
CDR3: CASSLVQPNSPLHF
DNA: TGCGCCAGCTCGCTAGTACAACCTAATTCACCCCTCCACTTT

J: TRBJ2-1
V: TRBV11-3
size: -
D: -
CDR3: CASSFTKYNEQFF
DNA: TGTGCCAGCAGCTTCACTAAGTACAATGAGCAGTTCTTC

J: TRBJ1-2
V: TRBV7-9
size: once
D: TRBD1
CDR3: CASIRLQGNYGYTF
DNA: TGTGCCAGCATCAGACTACAGGGGAACTATGGCTACACCTTC

J: TRBJ2-3
V: TRBV5-1
size: once
D: TRBD2
CDR3: CASSLGTSGGSTDTQYF
DNA: TGCGCCAGCAGCCTAGGGACTAGCGGGGGAAGCACAGATACGCAGTATTTT

J: TRBJ2-7
V: TRBV7-8
size: -
D: -
CDR3: CASSSQPYEQYF
DNA: TGTGCCAGCAGCTCCCAACCCTACGAGCAGTACTTC

J: TRBJ2-7
V: TRBV27
size: few
D: -
CDR3: CASSPPSYEQYF
DNA: TGTGCCAGCAGCCCCCCCTCCTACGAGCAGTACTTC

J: TRBJ2-3
V: TRBV18
size: -
D: -
CDR3: CASSPDPDTQYF
DNA: TGTGCCAGCTCACCGGACCCAGATACGCAGTATTTT

J: TRBJ1-2
V: TRBV7-6
size: -
D: -
CDR3: CASSPIQGEGNTF
DNA: TGTGCCAGCAGCCCCATCCAGGGAGAGGGCAACACCTTC

J: TRBJ2-7
V: TRBV5-1
size: once
D: -
CDR3: CASSLSADGLEQYF
DNA: TGCGCCAGCAGCTTGTCGGCAGACGGGCTCGAGCAGTACTTC

J: TRBJ1-5
V: TRBV19
size: -
D: -
CDR3: CASSTRGLGNQPQHF
DNA: TGTGCCAGTAGTACCCGGGGACTTGGCAATCAGCCCCAGCATTTT

J: TRBJ1-4
V: TRBV4-1
size: -
D: -
CDR3: CASSQGGVRENEKLFF
DNA: TGCGCCAGCAGCCAAGGCGGTGTGAGAGAGAATGAAAAACTGTTTTTT

J: TRBJ2-7
V: TRBV5-1
size: -
D: TRBD2
CDR3: CASSGTSGSYEQYF
DNA: TGCGCCAGCAGCGGGACTAGCGGGAGTTACGAGCAGTACTTC

J: TRBJ2-7
V: TRBV5-1
size: -
D: -
CDR3: CASSFRGTSYEQYF
DNA: TGCGCCAGCAGCTTCAGGGGGACTTCCTACGAGCAGTACTTC

J: TRBJ2-7
V: TRBV4-3
size: once
D: TRBD2
CDR3: CASSQDISGLGPYEQYF
DNA: TGCGCCAGCAGCCAAGATATTTCGGGACTAGGACCCTACGAGCAGTACTTC

J: TRBJ2-7
V: TRBV5-6
size: -
D: -
CDR3: CASIRRLPYEQYF
DNA: TGTGCCAGCATCAGACGACTACCCTACGAGCAGTACTTC

J: TRBJ2-3
V: TRBV7-8
size: -
D: -
CDR3: CASSLGADTQYF
DNA: TGTGCCAGCAGCTTAGGTGCAGATACGCAGTATTTT

J: TRBJ2-1
V: TRBV28
size: -
D: -
CDR3: CASRVGRDEQFF
DNA: TGTGCCAGCCGTGTCGGGCGCGATGAGCAGTTCTTC

J: TRBJ2-7
V: TRBV27
size: -
D: TRBD2
CDR3: CASSLGGEQYF
DNA: TGTGCCAGCAGTTTGGGGGGGGAGCAGTACTTC

J: TRBJ2-7
V: TRBV28
size: once
D: -
CDR3: CASSLRGWSYEQYF
DNA: TGTGCCAGCAGTTTGAGGGGGTGGTCCTACGAGCAGTACTTC

J: TRBJ1-1
V: TRBV5-4
size: -
D: -
CDR3: CASSFGGALNTEAFF
DNA: TGTGCCAGCAGCTTCGGAGGGGCCCTGAACACTGAAGCTTTCTTT

J: TRBJ1-3
V: TRBV18
size: -
D: -
CDR3: CASSPDQQFSGNTIYF
DNA: TGTGCCAGCTCCCCCGACCAGCAATTCTCTGGAAACACCATATATTTT

J: TRBJ2-7
V: TRBV27
size: -
D: -
CDR3: CASSFMGEQYF
DNA: TGTGCCAGCAGTTTTATGGGCGAGCAGTACTTC

J: TRBJ1-5
V: TRBV25-1
size: -
D: -
CDR3: CASSESSWRQPQHF
DNA: TGTGCCAGCAGTGAATCTAGCTGGCGGCAGCCCCAGCATTTT

J: TRBJ2-5
V: TRBV7-8
size: -
D: -
CDR3: CASSSYLRETQYF
DNA: TGTGCCAGCAGCTCCTACCTTCGAGAGACCCAGTACTTC

J: TRBJ2-5
V: TRBV10-3
size: -
D: TRBD2
CDR3: CAISGAGEGETQYF
DNA: TGTGCCATCAGTGGGGCGGGGGAAGGAGAGACCCAGTACTTC

J: TRBJ1-1
V: TRBV27
size: once
D: -
CDR3: CASSSRTGRGGNTEAFF
DNA: TGTGCCAGCAGTTCGAGAACAGGGAGGGGGGGCAACACTGAAGCTTTCTTT

J: TRBJ2-1
V: TRBV7-9
size: -
D: -
CDR3: CATPQESSYNEQFF
DNA: TGTGCCACTCCACAGGAGAGCTCCTACAATGAGCAGTTCTTC

J: TRBJ2-1
V: TRBV7-2
size: -
D: -
CDR3: CASSLALVNEQFF
DNA: TGTGCCAGCAGCTTAGCCCTAGTTAATGAGCAGTTCTTC

J: TRBJ2-1
V: TRBV7-3
size: once
D: TRBD2
CDR3: CASSYTSGRGDEQFF
DNA: TGTGCCAGCAGCTATACTAGCGGGAGGGGTGATGAGCAGTTCTTC

J: TRBJ2-2
V: TRBV11-3
size: -
D: TRBD2
CDR3: CASSLTSGSSTGELFF
DNA: TGTGCCAGCAGCTTGACTAGCGGGAGTAGTACCGGGGAGCTGTTTTTT

J: TRBJ2-3
V: TRBV4-1
size: -
D: -
CDR3: CASSQDRDLMDTQYF
DNA: TGCGCCAGCAGCCAAGACAGGGATCTAATGGATACGCAGTATTTT

J: TRBJ2-5
V: TRBV7-9
size: -
D: TRBD2
CDR3: CASTPTGGETQYF
DNA: TGTGCCAGCACCCCGACGGGGGGAGAGACCCAGTACTTC